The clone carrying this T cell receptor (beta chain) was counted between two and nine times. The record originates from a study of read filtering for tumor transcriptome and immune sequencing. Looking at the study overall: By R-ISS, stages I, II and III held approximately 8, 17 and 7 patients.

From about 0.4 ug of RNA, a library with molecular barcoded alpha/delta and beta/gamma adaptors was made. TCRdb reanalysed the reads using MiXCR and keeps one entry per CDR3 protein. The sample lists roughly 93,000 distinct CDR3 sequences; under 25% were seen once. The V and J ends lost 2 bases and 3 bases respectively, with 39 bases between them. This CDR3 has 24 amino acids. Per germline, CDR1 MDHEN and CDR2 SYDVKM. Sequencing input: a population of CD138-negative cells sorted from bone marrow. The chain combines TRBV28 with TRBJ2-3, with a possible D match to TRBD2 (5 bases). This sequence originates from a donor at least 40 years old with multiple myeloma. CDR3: CASSLKPPLKAYLALERRTDTQYF. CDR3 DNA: TGTGCCAGCAGTTTAAAGCCCCCACTTAAGGCTTACTTAGCGCTAGAAAGGAGGACAGATACGCAGTATTTT.